These T cell receptor beta chains were read from a single sample in a study of T cells after posttransplantation cyclophosphamide. Clones were read by immunoSEQ multiplex PCR, and TCRdb kept only the in-frame ones, dropping some. Among more than 2,500 clones, 55% to 75% were seen once, and the ten largest hold around a quarter. The material sequenced was PBMCs, taken 30 days after allogeneic stem cell transplant with posttransplant cyclophosphamide. Receptors originate from a female patient between 50 and 60 years old who received an allogeneic stem cell transplant from a related donor, was CMV-positive, and had no GVHD. Some T cells may have originated in the graft donor. CDR3s include the opening cysteine and the closing phenylalanine or tryptophan. The order of the fields is J gene, CDR3 length, V gene, D gene, clone size, CDR3 DNA, CDR3 protein. The D gene is left open where the match is weak. Clone size is stated in some rows and not others, as once, few, many or a class when expanded.

TRBJ2-3 | 15 | TRBV28 | NA | once | TGTGCCAGCAGGGTACGAACAGCCACCGATGATACGCAGTATTTT | CASRVRTATDDTQYF
TRBJ2-7 | 15 | TRBV5-1 | NA | NA | TGCGCCAGCAGTTTTGCTCCCGGGAACACCTACGAGCAGTACTTC | CASSFAPGNTYEQYF
TRBJ1-5 | 17 | TRBV28 | NA | few | TGTGCCAGCGTCCCCGGTGGGGGGGACATTGGCAATCAGCCCCAGCATTTT | CASVPGGGDIGNQPQHF
TRBJ2-5 | 12 | TRBV10-2 | NA | NA | TGCGCCAGCAGTGCTGGGAGCGGGACCCAGTACTTC | CASSAGSGTQYF
TRBJ1-1 | 15 | TRBV2 | TRBD1 | NA | TGTGCCAGCAATCCGCCCGGGACAGGGATCTACGAAGCTTTCTTT | CASNPPGTGIYEAFF
TRBJ1-2 | 14 | TRBV9 | NA | NA | TGTGCCAGCAGCGTAATCGCACAGTTCTATGGCTACACCTTC | CASSVIAQFYGYTF
TRBJ2-1 | 14 | TRBV7-2 | TRBD1 | NA | TGTGCCAGCAGCTCCGACAGGGGGCATGGTGAGCAGTTCTTC | CASSSDRGHGEQFF
TRBJ2-1 | 14 | TRBV2 | NA | NA | TGTGCCAGCAGGACGACGACAGGTTACAATGAGCAGTTCTTC | CASRTTTGYNEQFF
TRBJ2-7 | 21 | TRBV4-1 | NA | NA | TGCGCCAGCAGCGTTGGTCCTCCGGGTTGGGGCGGAACATACCCCTCCTACGAGCAGTACTTC | CASSVGPPGWGGTYPSYEQYF
TRBJ2-7 | 13 | TRBV7-9 | NA | NA | TGTGCCAGCAGCGCAGGGGCAGATTACGAGCAGTACTTC | CASSAGADYEQYF
TRBJ1-2 | 17 | TRBV14 | TRBD1 | few | TGTGCCAGCAGCCACCAAAAGCCCACCACAGGGGTCTATGGCTACACCTTC | CASSHQKPTTGVYGYTF
TRBJ1-2 | 15 | TRBV10-2 | TRBD1 | once | TGCGCCAGCACCAGGGACAGGGGGCGTAACTATGGCTACACCTTC | CASTRDRGRNYGYTF
TRBJ1-1 | 10 | TRBV30 | NA | NA | TGTGCCTGGAGCAGCGCCGTGGCTTTCTTT | CAWSSAVAFF
TRBJ1-1 | 17 | TRBV21-1 | NA | NA | TGTGCCAGTAGACATCACGGCAGGGGGAGGAGGAACACTGAAGCTTTCTTT | CASRHHGRGRRNTEAFF
TRBJ2-1 | 14 | TRBV27 | TRBD2 | NA | TGTGCCAGTTGGGCTAGCGGCACCTACAATGAGCAGTTCTTC | CASWASGTYNEQFF
TRBJ1-2 | 16 | TRBV27 | NA | NA | TGTGCCAGCACCCCGGCTGGGCTTGGTATTGTATATGGCTACACCTTC | CASTPAGLGIVYGYTF
TRBJ1-3 | 16 | TRBV5-6 | NA | NA | TGTGCCAGCAGCTTGGTTAGAGGATTTCTCGGAAACACCATATATTTT | CASSLVRGFLGNTIYF
TRBJ2-7 | 14 | TRBV13 | NA | NA | TGTGCCAGCACCCTGGTGAACAGCCCCCTCGAGCAGTACTTC | CASTLVNSPLEQYF
TRBJ2-5 | 17 | TRBV5-5 | TRBD1 | few | TGTGCCAGCAGCTTACCGGGACAGGGGGCCCTGCAAGAGACCCAGTACTTC | CASSLPGQGALQETQYF
TRBJ1-1 | 14 | TRBV30 | TRBD1 | NA | TGTGCCTGGAGAGACAGGGGCACGAACACTGAAGCTTTCTTT | CAWRDRGTNTEAFF
TRBJ1-2 | 11 | TRBV27 | NA | NA | TGTGCCACTTCCCGGGGGGATGGCTACACCTTC | CATSRGDGYTF
TRBJ2-5 | 17 | TRBV5-6 | TRBD1 | few | TGTGCCAGCAGCGACAGGGCGGCGGGCGACGGAGGAGAGACCCAGTACTTC | CASSDRAAGDGGETQYF
TRBJ1-1 | 14 | TRBV5-1 | NA | few | TGCGCCAGCAGCTTGGCCACCTCGGACACTGAAGCTTTCTTT | CASSLATSDTEAFF
TRBJ2-1 | 14 | TRBV2 | TRBD2 | NA | TGTGCCAGCACCCTCGGACTAGCGGACAATGAGCAGTTCTTC | CASTLGLADNEQFF
TRBJ2-3 | 16 | TRBV27 | TRBD2 | NA | TGTGCCAGCAGAGATGGGACTAGCGGGGAGATTGCTACGCAGTATTTT | CASRDGTSGEIATQYF
TRBJ2-2 | 13 | TRBV29-1 | NA | few | TGCAGCGTCGTGACAGGGAACACCGGGGAGCTGTTTTTT | CSVVTGNTGELFF
TRBJ2-7 | 15 | TRBV25-1 | TRBD2 | NA | TGTGCCAGCAGTGGCCCCGCTAGCGGTACCTACGAGCAGTACTTC | CASSGPASGTYEQYF
TRBJ2-3 | 14 | TRBV29-1 | TRBD1 | NA | TGCAGCACCGACGGACAGGGTTACACAGATACGCAGTATTTT | CSTDGQGYTDTQYF
TRBJ1-2 | 16 | TRBV28 | NA | NA | TGTGCCAGCAGTGTACAGAAACACAACTCGAACTATGGCTACACCTTC | CASSVQKHNSNYGYTF
TRBJ2-1 | 15 | TRBV2 | NA | NA | TGTGCCAGCAGTGAAGACGCCAGCTCCTACAATGAGCAGTTCTTC | CASSEDASSYNEQFF
TRBJ2-5 | 17 | TRBV6-4 | TRBD2 | NA | TGTGCCAGCAGTTACTCGATCCTAGCGGGGAGACAAGAGACCCAGTACTTC | CASSYSILAGRQETQYF
TRBJ1-1 | 13 | TRBV6-6 | NA | medium-sized | TGTGCCAGCAGTTACTCGGAGGATACTGAAGCTTTCTTT | CASSYSEDTEAFF
TRBJ1-2 | 15 | TRBV5-1 | NA | once | TGCGCCAGCAGCTTAATACAGGGTCTTAACTATGGCTACACCTTC | CASSLIQGLNYGYTF
TRBJ1-5 | 15 | TRBV5-5 | NA | NA | TGTGCCAGCAGCTTGGGGACTACTAGCAATCAGCCCCAGCATTTT | CASSLGTTSNQPQHF
TRBJ2-6 | 21 | TRBV7-8 | TRBD2 | NA | TGTGCCAGCAGCTACCCGGGCCCCGCCTTGCGGGAGCCATCTGGGGCCAACGTCCTGACTTTC | CASSYPGPALREPSGANVLTF
TRBJ1-3 | 14 | TRBV6-1 | TRBD1 | NA | TGTGCCAGCCGGGTAGACAGGGAAGGTGACACCATATATTTT | CASRVDREGDTIYF
TRBJ2-7 | 14 | TRBV6-1 | NA | few | TGTGCCAGCAGTGACCCTTCGACAGGAGTAGAGCAGTACTTC | CASSDPSTGVEQYF
TRBJ1-1 | 16 | TRBV19 | NA | NA | TGTGCCAGTAGTAATCTGGGGCAGGGGAGGAACACTGAAGCTTTCTTT | CASSNLGQGRNTEAFF
TRBJ1-2 | 15 | TRBV6-5 | TRBD1 | NA | TGTGCCAGCAGTTACGCGGGACAGGGTCTCTATGGCTACACCTTC | CASSYAGQGLYGYTF
TRBJ2-1 | 16 | TRBV15 | TRBD1 | few | TGTGCCACCAGCAACCCTGGACAGGGCTCCTACAATGAGCAGTTCTTC | CATSNPGQGSYNEQFF
TRBJ1-2 | 12 | TRBV19 | NA | medium-sized | TGTGCCAGTAGTATATCCGTCTATGGCTACACCTTC | CASSISVYGYTF
TRBJ2-4 | 13 | TRBV5-1 | TRBD1 | NA | TGCGCCAGCAGCGAGGGGGCCCAAAACATTCAGTACTTC | CASSEGAQNIQYF
TRBJ1-5 | 15 | TRBV2 | NA | NA | TGTGCCAGCTGGGAGGGAACGGTATTCAATCAGCCCCAGCATTTT | CASWEGTVFNQPQHF
TRBJ2-3 | 15 | TRBV7-2 | TRBD2 | NA | TGTGCCAGCAGCTTACTAGCGGGGGGGCCAGATACGCAGTATTTT | CASSLLAGGPDTQYF
TRBJ2-1 | 14 | TRBV19 | NA | NA | TGTGCCAGTAGTCTTAGCGTAGTGGGCAATGAGCAGTTCTTC | CASSLSVVGNEQFF
TRBJ1-5 | 14 | TRBV19 | NA | NA | TGTGCCAGTAGTATATGGACTGATCCTCAGCCCCAGCATTTT | CASSIWTDPQPQHF
TRBJ1-4 | 20 | TRBV18 | TRBD1 | NA | TGTGCCAGCTCAAAGGGATTGTCGACAGGGCAAGGGTACACTAATGAAAAACTGTTTTTT | CASSKGLSTGQGYTNEKLFF
TRBJ2-2 | 15 | TRBV5-1 | TRBD2 | few | TGCGCCAGCATCGGGACTACCGATTCCACCGGGGAGCTGTTTTTT | CASIGTTDSTGELFF
TRBJ1-5 | 13 | TRBV7-9 | TRBD1 | NA | TGTGCCAGCAGCTTCAACAGGGGTCAGCCCCAGCATTTT | CASSFNRGQPQHF
TRBJ1-4 | 17 | TRBV27 | NA | NA | TGTGCCAGCAGTCATACAGGGTTCGGGGGGGATAATGAAAAACTGTTTTTT | CASSHTGFGGDNEKLFF
TRBJ2-3 | 19 | TRBV23-1 | NA | once | TGCGCCAGCAGTCACCTCGTGGCGCGGGACCTTCTAGGCACAGATACGCAGTATTTT | CASSHLVARDLLGTDTQYF
TRBJ2-2 | 15 | TRBV5-1 | TRBD1 | NA | TGCGCCAGCAGCATTGACAGGGTGAACACCGGGGAGCTGTTTTTT | CASSIDRVNTGELFF
TRBJ1-6 | 13 | TRBV6-5 | NA | NA | TGTGCCAGCAGGGAGACAGGCCCCCTACCCCTCCACTTT | CASRETGPLPLHF
TRBJ2-1 | 18 | TRBV27 | TRBD2 | NA | TGTGCCAGCAGTTTAGTTGCCGGAGGAACTAGCGGGAGGAATGAGCAGTTCTTC | CASSLVAGGTSGRNEQFF
TRBJ2-1 | 14 | TRBV7-7 | NA | NA | TGTGCCAGCAGCTTAGGTCGGGGGAGTGGTGAGCAGTTCTTC | CASSLGRGSGEQFF